This TCR beta chain was identified in a study of blood T cell repertoires in COVID-19. Across the whole study: The study drew acute and convalescent COVID-19 samples from the United States, Italy and Spain.

With 1 base removed from V and 4 bases from J, the gap between germline ends came to 6 bases. The CDR3 runs 13 residues. Germline loops: CDR1 SEHNR, CDR2 FQNEAQ (reference sequence). Per the original data handling: From reference gene primer amplification, estimates of nucleated cell counts were derived. The data were produced by immunoSEQ multiplex PCR, yet TCRdb's version contains in-frame clones alone and is incomplete. V and J calls and clone size are given by that table; D and trimming were obtained from the DNA. Of hundreds of thousands of clones in the sample, 75% to 90% were seen once. To note about this clone: The sample holds other DNA sequences that translate to the same CDR3.

Specimen: peripheral blood. This chain links TRBV7-9 with TRBJ2-3; no clear D. The TCR was taken from a man younger than 35 with active or convalescent COVID-19. CDR3 coding DNA: TGTGCCAGCAGCTTAGGGCAGGCAGATACGCAGTATTTT. It yields the protein CASSLGQADTQYF. The full variable domain, with the rest looked up from reference TRBV7-9 and TRBJ2-3, is DTGVSQNPRHKITKRGQNVTFRCDPISEHNRLYWYRQTLGQGPEFLTYFQNEAQLEKSRLLSDRFSAERPKGSFSTLEIQRTEQGDSAMYLCASSLGQADTQYFGPGTRLTVL.